This T cell receptor (beta chain) was documented in a study of shared clonotypes between healthy human individuals. Study-wide results and caveats: Non-shared clonotypes had lower generation probabilities than clonotypes shared by all four sorted-subset donors.

Germline CDR1 is SNHLY and CDR2 is FYNNEI. Between the trimmed V and J ends, which lost 9 bases and 5 bases, there was a span of 11 bases. The CDR3 sequence is 11 residues long. Using approximately 200 ng DNA, approximately 30,000 T cell genomes, the sorted-subset replicate PCRs were run. Libraries were prepared by immunoSEQ multiplex PCR; TCRdb keeps only in-frame clonotypes and omits some of them. The sample has 1.6 million or so clones; just under 99% are singletons. For this clone: The target antigen is unknown.

Sequenced: naive CD4+ T cells sorted from blood. Subset specified: CD45RA+ positively selected. The clonotype was recovered from a man aged 30 to 39 in good health. V gene TRBV2 combines with J gene TRBJ2-7; the D gene could be TRBD1 or TRBD2 (5 bases each). CDR3 in DNA: TGTGCCAGGGGGGTTCCCCACGAGCAGTACTTC. This translates into CARGVPHEQYF.